The T cell receptor (beta chain) under discussion was sequenced for a study of T cell repertoires in ileal Crohn's disease. Whole-study results and caveats: Compared with CD4 T cells, sorted CD8 cells carried more expanded clones.

Libraries were prepared by immunoSEQ multiplex PCR; TCRdb keeps only in-frame clonotypes and omits some of them. The table has about 5,400 clones, roughly 87% seen once. V lost 0 bases to trimming and J lost 7 bases; unmatched junction nucleotides: 19. The V gene's germline CDR1 is MGHRA and CDR2 YSYEKL. The CDR3 has 20 amino acids. Comments on this clone: Its antigen is not known.

This sample's time point: inflamed ileum from the surgical specimen. The J gene is TRBJ1-2, the V gene TRBV4-1; the match to TRBD1 covers 11 bases. The receptor comes from an adult with Crohn's disease. The source material was ileal tissue. The CDR3 sequence: CASSQDWAGSDRGRLTGYTF. In DNA, the CDR3 is TGCGCCAGCAGCCAAGATTGGGCCGGGTCGGACAGGGGGCGTCTAACTGGCTACACCTTC.